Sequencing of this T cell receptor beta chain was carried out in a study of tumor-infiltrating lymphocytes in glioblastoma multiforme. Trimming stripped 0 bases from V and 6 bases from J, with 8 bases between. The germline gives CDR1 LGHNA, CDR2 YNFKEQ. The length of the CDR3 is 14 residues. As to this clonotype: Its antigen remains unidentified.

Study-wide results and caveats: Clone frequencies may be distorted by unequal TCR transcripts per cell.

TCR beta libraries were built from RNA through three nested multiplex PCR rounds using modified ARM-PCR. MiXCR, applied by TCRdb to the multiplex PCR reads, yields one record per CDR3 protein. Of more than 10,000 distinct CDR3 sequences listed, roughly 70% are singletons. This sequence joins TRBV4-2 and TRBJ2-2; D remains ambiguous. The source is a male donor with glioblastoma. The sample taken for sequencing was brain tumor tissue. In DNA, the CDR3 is TGTGCCAGCAGCCAAGATGACCGGGCCGGGGAGCTGTTTTTT. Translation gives CASSQDDRAGELFF.